Below, 9 T cell receptor beta chains from the same sample are listed, as sequenced in a study of OX40 agonist ivuxolimab in advanced cancers. Method: immunoSEQ multiplex PCR; TCRdb's copy keeps in-frame clones and lacks some. Here the sample spans fewer than 25,000 clones, about 89% being singletons. Sequencing was performed on CD4+ or CD8+ T cells sorted from blood, taken in a trial of the OX40 agonist ivuxolimab. The receptors were sampled from an adult with an advanced solid tumor such as melanoma, head and neck, liver or kidney cancer.

The chain joins TRBV19 to TRBJ2-1; 12 positions agree with TRBD2. V shed 0 bases, J shed 8 bases, and the junction held 8 bases outside the gene matches. Germline V gene data show CDR1 as LNHDA and CDR2 as SQIVND (reference sequence). The CDR3 runs to 17 residues. The CDR3 sequence: CASSIDLLAGGQDEQFF. The CDR3 coding sequence is TGTGCCAGTAGTATAGATTTGCTAGCGGGAGGGCAAGATGAGCAGTTCTTC.

CDR3 in DNA: TGTGCCAGCAGCAAGGGACTAGCGGGAGGGCCCTCCTACGAGCAGTACTTC. This gives the protein CASSKGLAGGPSYEQYF. The rearrangement joins TRBV9 to TRBJ2-7; 16 bases are a match to TRBD2. Germline trimming cut 4 bases from V and 0 bases from J; bases unmatched to any gene: 4. This CDR3 spans 17 amino acids. CDR1 SGDLS and CDR2 YYNGEE come from the germline V gene.

This chain uses TRBV7-9 with TRBJ2-5; 7 bases align to TRBD2. The V segment lost 1 base and the J segment 2 bases; nucleotides outside the gene matches: 7. Germline V gene data show CDR1 as SEHNR and CDR2 as FQNEAQ (reference sequence). CDR3 size: 16 residues. The CDR3 region is CASSLVPSGSQETQYF. CDR3 coding DNA: TGTGCCAGCAGCTTAGTCCCTAGCGGCTCTCAAGAGACCCAGTACTTC.

The gene calls are TRBV10-2 and TRBJ2-1; 7 nucleotides align to TRBD1. J was trimmed by 7 bases and V by 3 bases; bases with no gene match: 9. The length of the CDR3 is 15 residues. Per germline, CDR1 WSHSY and CDR2 SAAADI. The CDR3 sequence is CASSDEGAASNEQFF. DNA for the CDR3: TGCGCCAGCAGTGACGAGGGGGCCGCAAGTAATGAGCAGTTCTTC.

The sample holds a few counts of this clone. The rearrangement uses TRBV19 and TRBJ1-5; D perhaps matches TRBD1 (5 bases). The CDR3 extends over 16 amino acids. The V and J ends lost 7 bases and 2 bases respectively, with 18 bases between them. Germline assignment: CDR1 LNHDA and CDR2 SQIVND (reference sequence). CDR3: CASMAGGFWGNQPQHF. CDR3 sequence (DNA): TGTGCCAGTATGGCCGGGGGGTTTTGGGGCAATCAGCCCCAGCATTTT. The entire variable domain, with the rest obtained from reference TRBV19 and TRBJ1-5, is as follows: DGGITQSPKYLFRKEGQNVTLSCEQNLNHDAMYWYRQDPGQGLRLIYYSQIVNDFQKGDIAEGYSVSREKKESFPLTVTSAQKNPTAFYLCASMAGGFWGNQPQHFGDGTRLSIL.

V gene TRBV4-1 combines with J gene TRBJ1-2, with TRBD1 matching over 8 bases. The V segment lost 5 bases and the J segment 8 bases; nucleotides outside the gene matches: 4. This CDR3 comprises 12 residues. Germline lookup yields CDR1 MGHRA and CDR2 YSYEKL. This chain's CDR3 is CASSGDRPGYTF. Here the CDR3 DNA reads TGCGCCAGCAGCGGGGACAGGCCCGGCTACACCTTC.

Relative to its sample, this clone is medium-sized. V and J are TRBV4-1 and TRBJ2-3; 8 bases fit TRBD2. J was trimmed by 4 bases and V by 5 bases; bases with no gene match: 5. The CDR3 runs to 14 residues. Germline V gene data show CDR1 as MGHRA and CDR2 as YSYEKL. The DNA of the CDR3 is TGCGCCAGCAGCTTAGCGGGACTGGCAGATACGCAGTATTTT. Residues: CASSLAGLADTQYF.

The V gene is TRBV6-6, the J gene TRBJ2-3; 11 bases are shared with TRBD2. CDR1 MNHNY and CDR2 SVGAGI come from the germline V gene (reference sequence). The CDR3 covers 16 residues. Unmatched junction bases numbered 6, after V lost 5 bases and J lost 2 bases. This CDR3 is CASSRLAGGPTDTQYF. Here the CDR3 DNA reads TGTGCCAGCAGTCGGCTAGCGGGAGGACCCACAGATACGCAGTATTTT.

This chain connects TRBV19 to TRBJ2-7; 9 nucleotides match TRBD2. Trimming at V came to 5 bases and at J to 3 bases, leaving 5 bases not matched to a gene. Germline CDR1 is LNHDA and CDR2 is SQIVND (reference sequence). There are 14 residues in the CDR3. The CDR3, as DNA: TGTGCCAGTAGTGTTAGCGGGAGTGGCTACGAGCAGTACTTC. This sequence encodes CASSVSGSGYEQYF.